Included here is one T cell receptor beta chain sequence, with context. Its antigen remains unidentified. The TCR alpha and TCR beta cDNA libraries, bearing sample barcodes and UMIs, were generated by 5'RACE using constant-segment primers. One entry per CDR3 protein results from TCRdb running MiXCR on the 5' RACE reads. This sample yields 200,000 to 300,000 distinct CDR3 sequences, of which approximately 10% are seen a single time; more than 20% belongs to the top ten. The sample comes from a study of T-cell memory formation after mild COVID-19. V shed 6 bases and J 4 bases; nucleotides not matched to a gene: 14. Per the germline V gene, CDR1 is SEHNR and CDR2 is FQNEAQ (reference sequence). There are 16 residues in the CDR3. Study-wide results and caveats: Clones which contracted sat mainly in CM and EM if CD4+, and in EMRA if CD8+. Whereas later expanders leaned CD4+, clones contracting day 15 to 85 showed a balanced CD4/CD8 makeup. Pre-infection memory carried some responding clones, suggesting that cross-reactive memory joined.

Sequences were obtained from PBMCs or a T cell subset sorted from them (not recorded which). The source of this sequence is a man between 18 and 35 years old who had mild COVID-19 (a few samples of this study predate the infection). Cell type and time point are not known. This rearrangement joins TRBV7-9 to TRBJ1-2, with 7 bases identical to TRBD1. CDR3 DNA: TGTGCCAGCAGATCAGCCGGGACAGATAAACGCTATGGCTACACCTTC. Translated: CASRSAGTDKRYGYTF.